This TCR beta chain was retrieved from a study of response to subunit inactivated influenza vaccine. The study's findings and limits: After each seasonal influenza vaccination, few new T cells are recruited, the authors suggested.

As for this clonotype: Its specificity is unknown. A much larger clone differs by one base, so this may be a read error.

TCRdb itself ran the RT-PCR reads through MiXCR, one entry per CDR3 protein. Of more than 150,000 distinct CDR3 sequences in the sample, roughly 10% were seen once. The germline gives CDR1 LGHNA, CDR2 YNFKEQ. The CDR3 length is 17 residues. The source material was CD8+ T cells sorted from PBMCs, sampled around 2 years after vaccination. This TCR was recovered from a man between 50 and 70 years old who received an inactivated influenza vaccine. The chain carries TRBV4-2 and TRBJ2-7; TRBD2 agrees at 7 bases. The CDR3 is CACSQDPSGIKSYEQYF. CDR3 nucleotide sequence: TGTGCCTGCAGCCAAGACCCCAGCGGGATTAAATCCTACGAGCAGTACTTC.